This T cell receptor (beta chain) stems from a study of T cell responses to AZD1222 COVID-19 vaccine (dated by TCRdb to about 2021). Background on the whole study: TCR sequencing covered some 250 trial participants: about 210 given two doses of AZD1222 and 26 given two doses of MenACWY control vaccine. Enrollment into the trials was organized by age into subgroups of 18-55, 56-69 and 70-plus years, and those subgroups contained about 160, 30 and 59 TCR-sequenced participants, respectively. Study-wide conclusions, independent of this receptor: Reportedly, close to half of the unique spike-specific TCRs recognized epitopes lying outside the regions that are mutated in the B.1.351 and B.1.1.7 variants. Vaccine-associated CD4 TCRs spanned the whole spike protein, with dominant responses in regions 160-218 and 743-854. Because no samples from the day 14 peak response were available, repertoires could be characterized only after the peak T cell response. Conclusions about previously exposed vaccinees were limited because only a handful of AZD1222 recipients were SARS-CoV-2 seropositive at baseline. After two AZD1222 doses, both the breadth and the depth of spike-specific TCRs were significantly higher than at day 0 and than in MenACWY recipients. Most participants were white British and females outnumbered males, and the authors suggested that clonal diversity may have been underestimated. In the small 56-69-year group, the increase in depth fell short of significance, most likely because of low power.

CDR1 and CDR2, per the germline V gene, are SGHRS and YFSETQ. Trimming at the junction amounts to 4 bases on V and 2 bases on J, and the germline ends lie 7 bases apart. The CDR3 holds 14 amino acids from the cysteine to the phenylalanine. The kept DNA is CDR3 alone, 42 bases in frame from the first base. The CDR3 regions of human TCRbeta chains were subjected to immunosequencing. Turning to the authors' computational methods: Repertoire TCRs were matched against a reference library of SARS-CoV-2-specific TCRs generated with the MIRA antigen-specificity platform. Breadth was defined as the fraction of unique TCRs that were SARS-CoV-2-associated. Depth was defined as the fraction of total T cells that were SARS-CoV-2-associated. Each spike-specific TCR was assigned to its reactive spike region and to a CD4 or CD8 class using the MIRA data. Log10-transformed breadth and depth values were compared by one-way ANOVA with Sidak's multiple comparisons tests. The table comes from immuneACCESS by way of TCRdb, which keeps in-frame sequences with V and J called. Part of the clones is missing from these tables; in studies checked, under half for an unresolved V gene and the rest for unknown reasons. For V, J and clone size, that table is used; D and trimming come from the DNA. The sample yields about 160,000 clones; roughly 88% were counted once. Together, the top ten hold 4% to 5.5% of the sample.

Notes on this clone: What this receptor recognizes is not known. Base-call qualities are not available, and no considerably larger clone is one nucleotide away.

This specimen's time point label, per the study, means: about 28 days (+/-7) after the second vaccine dose. Because spike-specific TCR depth and breadth did not differ between the two schedules, AZD1222 recipients who got a second dose at roughly 4 weeks were pooled with those who got a second dose at roughly 12 weeks. Vaccinee samples were obtained from the UK trials COV001 and COV002, which included a single-blind randomized controlled phase 2/3 trial of AZD1222 (ChAdOx1 nCoV-19) in healthy adults. For TCRbeta chain sequencing, PBMC samples were collected from trial participants at day 0 and at day 28 after the second dose.

The sequence joins TRBV5-1 to TRBJ2-6; no D segment can be confidently identified. The clonotype comes from an adult who received the AZD1222 COVID-19 vaccine. The sequencing used peripheral blood, collected 28 days after the second AZD1222 dose. Here the CDR3 is given as CASSPETGANVLTF. In nucleotides, the sequence is TGCGCCAGCAGCCCGGAGACTGGGGCCAACGTCCTGACTTTC.